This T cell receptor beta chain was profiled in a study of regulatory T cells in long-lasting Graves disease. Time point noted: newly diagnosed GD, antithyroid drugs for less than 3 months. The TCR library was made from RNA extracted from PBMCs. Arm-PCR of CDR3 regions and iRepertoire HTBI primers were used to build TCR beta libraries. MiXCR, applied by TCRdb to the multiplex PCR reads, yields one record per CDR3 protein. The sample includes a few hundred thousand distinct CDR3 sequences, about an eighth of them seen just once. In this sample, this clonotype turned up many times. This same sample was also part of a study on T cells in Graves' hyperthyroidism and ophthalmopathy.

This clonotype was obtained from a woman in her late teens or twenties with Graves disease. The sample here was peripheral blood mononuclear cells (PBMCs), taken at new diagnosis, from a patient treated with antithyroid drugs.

CDR3 protein: CASRHPGQVLLDTEAFF. The CDR3, as DNA: TGTGCCAGCAGGCACCCGGGACAGGTTCTTTTGGACACTGAAGCTTTCTTT. The chain carries TRBV6-2 or TRBV6-3 and TRBJ1-1, with 8 bases fitting TRBD1. Germline V lookup: CDR1 MNHEY, CDR2 SVGEGT. V was pared by 6 bases and J by 3 bases, with 15 bases of the junction left unmatched. The CDR3 is 17 residues long.